The table lists the clone carrying this TCR beta chain with a few counts. Clones were sequenced by immunoSEQ multiplex PCR, and TCRdb holds only the in-frame ones, with some missing. This table has about 130,000 clones, more than 80% appearing once. The data were obtained in a study of control samples from healthy donors and cancer patients. The CDR3 has 15 amino acids. The V gene end was trimmed by 1 base and the J gene end by 4 bases; junction bases not matched to a gene: 4. Germline values: CDR1 SNHLY, CDR2 FYNNEI. Sequencing was carried out using blood. The chain combines TRBV2 with TRBJ1-1; 9 nucleotides match TRBD1. This sequence originates from a man aged 35-49 years in good health. DNA for the CDR3: TGTGCCAGCAGTGAAGACAGGGGGCGGGGCACTGAAGCTTTCTTT. This gives the protein CASSEDRGRGTEAFF.